Detailed here is one T cell receptor (beta chain). It has no known antigen specificity. No qualities accompany the bases; no much larger clone lies one base away. The time point tag for this specimen amounts to: baseline pretreatment blood. The treatment or condition label, as the study defines it: 15 Gy SBRT to primary tumor, nephrectomy 4 weeks later. To follow tumor-enriched clonotypes, peripheral blood was collected serially from radiation-treated patients at baseline and again at 2 weeks and 4 weeks after SBRT. Every patient's renal cell carcinoma showed clear cell pathology. The QIAamp DNA Blood Mini Kit (Qiagen) was used to prepare genomic DNA for TCR sequencing. The analyses included just those samples that passed every quality control check. This sample is drawn from a study of radiation and T cells in renal cell carcinoma (TCRdb year 2020). Study-level background: Samples were obtained from a clinical trial, in which 15 Gy stereotactic body radiation therapy was delivered to primary renal cell carcinomas and nephrectomy was performed 4 weeks later. A total of 53 samples underwent TCR beta sequencing, made up of about 26 tumors and roughly 27 peripheral blood samples. In the approximately 57 samples combined, 4,016,671 unique CDR3 nucleotide sequences were found, encoding roughly 2,500,000 unique CDR3 amino acid sequences. Study-wide findings and limitations: Because no pretreatment tumor biopsies were available, whether clonotypes were present in the tumor at baseline could not be determined. Effects of radiation dose or scheduling on the TCR repertoire could not be addressed with the single-armed trial design. Dynamics of the blood repertoire were not tracked past 4 weeks after treatment. An increase in top tumor clonotypes in blood was observed from baseline to 2 weeks post-radiation, followed by contraction by 4 weeks, which was taken to suggest transient expansion of tumor-resident clones.

TCR beta libraries were generated from genomic DNA with the immunoSEQ kit, following the manufacturer's recommendations. For library preparation, a first multiplex PCR was performed with proprietary primers, followed by a second PCR in which unique barcodes were added, and bead cleanups were performed after each round. A kit-provided positive control reaction and a negative control reaction were included in every sample batch. The final libraries were assessed on an Agilent 4200 TapeStation D1000 ScreenTape, pooled by volume, and quantified by qPCR. Sequencing was performed on an Illumina NextSeq500 using a MidOutput 150-cycle cartridge, with 156 Read1 cycles, 15 Index1 cycles, and the kit custom primers. The pooled library was loaded at 0.85 to 1 pM, with a roughly 22% PhiX control spiked in. The published analysis was carried out like this. Vendor-processed data were analyzed in R, and a clonotype was defined as all T cells sharing the same CDR3 nucleotide sequence. For clone abundance analyses, frequencies were normalized to the 10,000 most abundant clones per sample. Public T cell clones, which averaged fewer than five per sample, were removed prior to analysis. An abundance difference of at least 32-fold between compartments was the criterion for calling clonotypes tumor-enriched or baseline blood-enriched. A beta-binomial differential abundance model was used to identify clonotypes that were expanded or contracted between blood time points. The Baroni-Urbani and Buser coefficient was used to measure tumor-blood repertoire similarity, and groups were compared with two-tailed Wilcoxon tests in R. Held by TCRdb, this immuneACCESS table contains in-frame sequences only and omits some clones. Under half of the omission traces to an unresolved V gene where checked; the cause of the rest is unknown. Clonal size and the V and J genes are those of that table, whereas D and trimming came from the DNA. The table for this sample lists some 140,000 clones; roughly 88% of them were counted only once. Around 12% of the sample comes from the top ten.

The sequencing used blood, collected from a patient whose treatment included radiotherapy and nephrectomy. The receptor was isolated from a woman in her 50s with renal cell carcinoma.

The CDR3 is CASSQQSNQPQHF. The nucleotide sequence reads TGTGCCAGTAGCCAGCAGAGCAATCAGCCCCAGCATTTT. The chain was built from TRBV19 and TRBJ1-5; the D segment cannot be called with confidence. V and J lose 6 bases and 1 base, and a span of 7 bases separates them. The CDR1 and CDR2 encoded by the germline V gene (reference sequence) are LNHDA and SQIVND. The CDR3 holds 13 amino acids from the cysteine to the phenylalanine. Left in the record is the CDR3 DNA by itself, 39 bases read in frame from the first base. With the portions outside the CDR3 filled from the reference TRBV19 and TRBJ1-5 genes, the complete variable region becomes DGGITQSPKYLFRKEGQNVTLSCEQNLNHDAMYWYRQDPGQGLRLIYYSQIVNDFQKGDIAEGYSVSREKKESFPLTVTSAQKNPTAFYLCASSQQSNQPQHFGDGTRLSIL.